These 3 T cell receptor beta chains came from one sample sequenced in a study of blood T cell repertoires in COVID-19. The table came from immunoSEQ multiplex PCR; TCRdb's copy has only in-frame clones and leaves some out. The top ten clones hold roughly 7% of a sample with about 88,000 clones, about nine tenths of them seen once. Sequenced material: peripheral blood. All receptors come from a man aged 18 to 29 with COVID-19, enrolled during active disease.

This chain uses TRBV24-1 with TRBJ1-5; tentatively, D is TRBD1 (6 bases). Trimming left V 6 bases short and J 6 bases short, with 14 bases between. This CDR3 comprises 14 residues. CDR1 and CDR2 (germline): KGHDR, SFDVKD. The CDR3 sequence: CATSSSGGSQPQHF. CDR3 DNA: TGTGCCACCAGTTCATCGGGGGGCAGTCAGCCCCAGCATTTT.

The genes are TRBV6-5 and TRBJ2-7; no clear D. Germline-derived CDR1 and CDR2 are MNHEY and SVGAGI. The V and J ends lost 0 bases and 0 bases respectively, with 9 bases between them. This CDR3 comprises 15 residues. DNA for the CDR3: TGTGCCAGCAGTTACTCGTCCGCGGACTCCTACGAGCAGTACTTC. The encoded protein is CASSYSSADSYEQYF.

The genes are TRBV7-2 and TRBJ1-2, with a weak D call TRBD1 (5 bases). V was trimmed by 0 bases and J by 4 bases, leaving 9 bases between them. CDR3 length: 14 amino acids. Germline V gives CDR1 SGHTA, CDR2 FQGNSA. DNA for the CDR3: TGTGCCAGCAGCTTAGCTGGCAGGGCCTATGGCTACACCTTC. Residues: CASSLAGRAYGYTF.